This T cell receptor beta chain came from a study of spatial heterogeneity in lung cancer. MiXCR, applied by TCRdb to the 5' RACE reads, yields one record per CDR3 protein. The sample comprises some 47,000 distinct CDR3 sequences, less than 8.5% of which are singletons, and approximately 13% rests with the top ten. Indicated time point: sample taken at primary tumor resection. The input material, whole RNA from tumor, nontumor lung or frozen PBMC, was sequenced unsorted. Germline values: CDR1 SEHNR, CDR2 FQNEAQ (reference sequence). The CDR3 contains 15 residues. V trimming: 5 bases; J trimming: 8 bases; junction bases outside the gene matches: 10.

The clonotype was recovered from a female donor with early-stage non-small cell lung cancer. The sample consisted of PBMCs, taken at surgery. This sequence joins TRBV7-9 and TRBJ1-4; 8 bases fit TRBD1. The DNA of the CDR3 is TGTGCCAGCAGCCCTCCCGGGACAGGTGCCGAAAAACTGTTTTTT. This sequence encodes CASSPPGTGAEKLFF.